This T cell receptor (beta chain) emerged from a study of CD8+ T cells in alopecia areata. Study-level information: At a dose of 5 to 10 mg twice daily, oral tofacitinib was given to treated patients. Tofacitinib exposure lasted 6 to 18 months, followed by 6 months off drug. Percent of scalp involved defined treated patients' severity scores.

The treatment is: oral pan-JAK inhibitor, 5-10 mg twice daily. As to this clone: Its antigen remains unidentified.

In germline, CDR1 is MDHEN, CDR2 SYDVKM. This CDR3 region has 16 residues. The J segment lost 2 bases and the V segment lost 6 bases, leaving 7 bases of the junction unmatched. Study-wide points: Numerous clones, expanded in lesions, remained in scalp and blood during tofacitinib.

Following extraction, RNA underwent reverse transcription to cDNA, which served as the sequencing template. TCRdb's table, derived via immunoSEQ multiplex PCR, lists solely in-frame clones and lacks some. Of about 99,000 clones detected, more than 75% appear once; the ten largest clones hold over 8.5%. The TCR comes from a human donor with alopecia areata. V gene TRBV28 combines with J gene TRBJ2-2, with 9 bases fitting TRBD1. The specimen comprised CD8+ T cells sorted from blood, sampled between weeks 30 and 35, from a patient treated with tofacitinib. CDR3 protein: CASSRNRGPNTGELFF. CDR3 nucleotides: TGTGCCAGCAGCCGTAACAGGGGGCCAAACACCGGGGAGCTGTTTTTT.